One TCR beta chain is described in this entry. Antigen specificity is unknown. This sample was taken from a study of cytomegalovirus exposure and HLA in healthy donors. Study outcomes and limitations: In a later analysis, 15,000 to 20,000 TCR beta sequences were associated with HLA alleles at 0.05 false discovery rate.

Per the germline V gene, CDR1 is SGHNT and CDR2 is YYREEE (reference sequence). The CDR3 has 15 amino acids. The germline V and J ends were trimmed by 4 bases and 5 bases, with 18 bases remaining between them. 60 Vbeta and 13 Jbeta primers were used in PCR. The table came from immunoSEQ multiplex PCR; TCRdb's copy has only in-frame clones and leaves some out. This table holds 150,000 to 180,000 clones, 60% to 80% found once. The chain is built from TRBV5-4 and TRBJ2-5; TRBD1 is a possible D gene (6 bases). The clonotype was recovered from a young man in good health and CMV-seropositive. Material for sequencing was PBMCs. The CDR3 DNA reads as TGTGCCAGCAGCAGTCAGGGGCCGAGGGGGGAGACCCAGTACTTC. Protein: CASSSQGPRGETQYF.